What follows is one TCR beta chain and its context. This sample is part of a study of blood T cell repertoires in COVID-19. Study summary: T cells, B-cell-depleted T cells, or PBMCs provided the cDNA or gDNA that served as material.

Germline V gene sequence: CDR1 SGHRS, CDR2 YFSETQ. This CDR3 comprises 14 residues. V was shortened by 1 base and J by 2 bases, with 9 bases between the two germline ends. The table came from immunoSEQ multiplex PCR; TCRdb's copy has only in-frame clones and leaves some out. The sample has tens of thousands of clones, approximately 91% seen once. The source of this sequence is a human donor with active COVID-19. The donor label of this sample is uncertain. The material sequenced was peripheral blood. The chain combines TRBV5-1 with TRBJ2-5, with a possible D match to TRBD1 (5 bases). CDR3 residues: CASSLSPGQETQYF. The CDR3 DNA reads as TGCGCCAGCAGCTTGTCGCCAGGGCAAGAGACCCAGTACTTC.